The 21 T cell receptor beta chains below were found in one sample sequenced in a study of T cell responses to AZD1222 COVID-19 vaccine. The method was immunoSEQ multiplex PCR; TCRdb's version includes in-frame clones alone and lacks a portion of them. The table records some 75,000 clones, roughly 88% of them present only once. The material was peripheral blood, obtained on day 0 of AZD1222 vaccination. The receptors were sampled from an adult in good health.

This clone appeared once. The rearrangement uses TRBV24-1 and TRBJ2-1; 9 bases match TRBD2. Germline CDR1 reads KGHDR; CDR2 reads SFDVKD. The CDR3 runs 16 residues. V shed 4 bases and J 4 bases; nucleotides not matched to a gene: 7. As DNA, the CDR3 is TGTGCCACCAGTGACTTCAGCGGGAGGAGATACAATGAGCAGTTCTTC. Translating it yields CATSDFSGRRYNEQFF.

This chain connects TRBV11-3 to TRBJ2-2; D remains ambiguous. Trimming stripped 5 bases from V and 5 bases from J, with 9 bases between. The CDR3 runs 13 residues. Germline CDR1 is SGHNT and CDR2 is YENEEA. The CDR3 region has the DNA TGTGCCAGCAGCAGTGGGCCGACCGGGGAGCTGTTTTTT. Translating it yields CASSSGPTGELFF. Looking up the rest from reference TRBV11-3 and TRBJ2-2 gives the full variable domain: EAGVVQSPRYKIIEKKQPVAFWCNPISGHNTLYWYLQNLGQGPELLIRYENEEAVDDSQLPKDRFSAERLKGVDSTLKIQPAELGDSAVYLCASSSGPTGELFFGEGSRLTVL.

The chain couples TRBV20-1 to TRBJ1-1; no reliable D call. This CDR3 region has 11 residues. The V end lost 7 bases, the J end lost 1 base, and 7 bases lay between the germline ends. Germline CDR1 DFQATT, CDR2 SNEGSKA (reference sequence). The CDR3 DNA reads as TGCAGTGAGGTCGCGAACACTGAAGCTTTCTTT. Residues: CSEVANTEAFF.

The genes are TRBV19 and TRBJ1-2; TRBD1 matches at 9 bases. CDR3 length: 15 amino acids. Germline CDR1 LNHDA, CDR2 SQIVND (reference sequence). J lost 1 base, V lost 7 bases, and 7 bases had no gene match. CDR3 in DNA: TGTGCCAGTATCCCTGGGACAGGGCTTAACTATGGCTACACCTTC. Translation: CASIPGTGLNYGYTF.

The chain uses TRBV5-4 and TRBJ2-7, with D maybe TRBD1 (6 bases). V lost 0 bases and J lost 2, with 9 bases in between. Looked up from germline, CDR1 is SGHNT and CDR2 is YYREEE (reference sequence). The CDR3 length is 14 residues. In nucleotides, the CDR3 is TGTGCCAGCAGCTTGGCTGGGGGCCCCTACGAGCAGTACTTC. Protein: CASSLAGGPYEQYF.

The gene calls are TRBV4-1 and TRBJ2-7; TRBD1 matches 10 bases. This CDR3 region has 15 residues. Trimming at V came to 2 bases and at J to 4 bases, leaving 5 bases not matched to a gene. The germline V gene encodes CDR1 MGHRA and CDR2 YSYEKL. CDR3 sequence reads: CASSQTTGGIYEQYF. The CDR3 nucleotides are TGCGCCAGCAGCCAAACGACAGGGGGCATTTACGAGCAGTACTTC.

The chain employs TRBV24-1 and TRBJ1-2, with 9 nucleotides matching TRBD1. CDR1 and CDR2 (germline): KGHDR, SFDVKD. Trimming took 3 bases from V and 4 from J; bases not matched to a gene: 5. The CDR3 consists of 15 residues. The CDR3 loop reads CATSDPGQGTYGYTF. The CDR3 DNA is TGTGCCACCAGTGATCCGGGACAGGGTACCTATGGCTACACCTTC.

The CDR3 spells CASSQASGSLYEQYF. CDR3 nucleotides: TGTGCCAGCAGCCAAGCCAGCGGGAGTCTATACGAGCAGTACTTC. The chain couples TRBV4-2 to TRBJ2-7, with 8 bases matching TRBD2. V lost 1 base and J lost 4; bases outside the gene matches: 6. Germline values: CDR1 LGHNA, CDR2 YNFKEQ. This CDR3 comprises 15 residues.

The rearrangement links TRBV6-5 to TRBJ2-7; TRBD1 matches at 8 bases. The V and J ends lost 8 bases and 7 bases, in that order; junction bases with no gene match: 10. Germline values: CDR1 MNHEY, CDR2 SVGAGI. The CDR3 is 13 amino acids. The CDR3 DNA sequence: TGTGCCAGCGGGTGGACAGGGACGAGGGAGCAGTACGTC. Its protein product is CASGWTGTREQYV.

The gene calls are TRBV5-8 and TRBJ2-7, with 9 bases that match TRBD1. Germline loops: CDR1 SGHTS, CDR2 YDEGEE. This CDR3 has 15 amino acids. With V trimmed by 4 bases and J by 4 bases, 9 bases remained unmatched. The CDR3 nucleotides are TGTGCCAGCAGCGGGCGGCGACAGGGGGATTACGAGCAGTACTTC. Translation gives CASSGRRQGDYEQYF.

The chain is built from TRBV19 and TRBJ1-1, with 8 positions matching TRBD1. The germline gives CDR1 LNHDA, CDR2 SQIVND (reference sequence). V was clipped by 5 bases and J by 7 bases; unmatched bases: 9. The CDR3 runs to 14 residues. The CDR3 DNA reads TGTGCCAGTAGTCCAGGGGACAGGAAAGGTGAAGCTTTCTTT. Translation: CASSPGDRKGEAFF.

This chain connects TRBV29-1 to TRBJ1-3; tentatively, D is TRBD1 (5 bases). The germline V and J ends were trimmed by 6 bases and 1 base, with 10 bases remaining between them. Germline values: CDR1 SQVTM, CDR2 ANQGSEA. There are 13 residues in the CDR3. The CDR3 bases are TGCAGCGTCACGCGGGGGTCTGGAAACACCATATATTTT. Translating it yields CSVTRGSGNTIYF.

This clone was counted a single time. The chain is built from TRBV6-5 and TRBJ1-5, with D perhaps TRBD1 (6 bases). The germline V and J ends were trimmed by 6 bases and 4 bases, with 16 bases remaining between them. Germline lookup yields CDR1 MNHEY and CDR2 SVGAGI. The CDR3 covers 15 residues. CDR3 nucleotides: TGTGCCAGCAGGTCTACAGGGCCCAAAAATCAGCCCCAGCATTTT. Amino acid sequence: CASRSTGPKNQPQHF.

CDR3 DNA: TGTGCCAGCAGACTCTTCGGGACAGGGAGTGAAAAACTGTTTTTT. Its protein product is CASRLFGTGSEKLFF. The genes are TRBV6-7 and TRBJ1-4; 9 bases match TRBD1. TRBV6-7 counts as an open reading frame of uncertain function. V lost 6 bases and J lost 7; bases outside the gene matches: 9. CDR3 size: 15 residues.

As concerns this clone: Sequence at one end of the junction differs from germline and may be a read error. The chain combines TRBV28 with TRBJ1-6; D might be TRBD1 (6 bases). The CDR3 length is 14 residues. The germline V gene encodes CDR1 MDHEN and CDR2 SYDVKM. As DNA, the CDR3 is TGTGCCAGCAGGTTACAGGGTTATAGTTCACCCCTCCACTTT. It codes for CASRLQGYSSPLHF.

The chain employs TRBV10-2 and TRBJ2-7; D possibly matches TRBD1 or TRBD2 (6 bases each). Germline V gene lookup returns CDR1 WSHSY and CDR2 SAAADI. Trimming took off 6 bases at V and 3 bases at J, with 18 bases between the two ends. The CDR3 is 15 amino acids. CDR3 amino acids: CASSDRDTGLYEQYV. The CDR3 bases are TGCGCCAGCAGCGACCGGGACACGGGACTCTACGAGCAGTACGTC.

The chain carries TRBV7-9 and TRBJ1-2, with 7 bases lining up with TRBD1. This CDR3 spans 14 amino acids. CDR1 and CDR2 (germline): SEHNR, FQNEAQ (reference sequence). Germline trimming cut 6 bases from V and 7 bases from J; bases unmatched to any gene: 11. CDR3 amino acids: CASRFLSGGGGYTF. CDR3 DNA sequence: TGTGCCAGCAGATTCCTTTCAGGGGGTGGTGGCTACACCTTC.

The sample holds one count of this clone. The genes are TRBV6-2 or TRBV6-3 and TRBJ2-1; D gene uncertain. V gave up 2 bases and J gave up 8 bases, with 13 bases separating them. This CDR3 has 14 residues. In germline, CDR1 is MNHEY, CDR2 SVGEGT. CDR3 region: CASSYPPHIHEQFF. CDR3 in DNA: TGTGCCAGCAGTTACCCGCCCCATATTCATGAGCAGTTCTTC.

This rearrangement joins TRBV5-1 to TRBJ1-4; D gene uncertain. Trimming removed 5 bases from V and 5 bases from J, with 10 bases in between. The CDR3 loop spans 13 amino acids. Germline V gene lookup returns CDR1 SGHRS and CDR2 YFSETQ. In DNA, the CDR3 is TGCGCCAGCAGAAACAGAGAAAATGAAAAACTGTTTTTT. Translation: CASRNRENEKLFF. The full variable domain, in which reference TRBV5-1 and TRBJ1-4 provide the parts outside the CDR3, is KAGVTQTPRYLIKTRGQQVTLSCSPISGHRSVSWYQQTPGQGLQFLFEYFSETQRNKGNFPGRFSGRQFSNSRSEMNVSTLELGDSALYLCASRNRENEKLFFGSGTQLSVL.

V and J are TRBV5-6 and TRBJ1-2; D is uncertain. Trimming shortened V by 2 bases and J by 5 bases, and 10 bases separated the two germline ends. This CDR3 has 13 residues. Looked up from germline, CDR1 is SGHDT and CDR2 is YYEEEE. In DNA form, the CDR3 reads TGTGCCAGCAGCTTTGGCCAGATTTATGGCTACACCTTC. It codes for CASSFGQIYGYTF. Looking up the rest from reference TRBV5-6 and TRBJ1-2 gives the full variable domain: DAGVTQSPTHLIKTRGQQVTLRCSPKSGHDTVSWYQQALGQGPQFIFQYYEEEERQRGNFPDRFSGHQFPNYSSELNVNALLLGDSALYLCASSFGQIYGYTFGSGTRLTVV.

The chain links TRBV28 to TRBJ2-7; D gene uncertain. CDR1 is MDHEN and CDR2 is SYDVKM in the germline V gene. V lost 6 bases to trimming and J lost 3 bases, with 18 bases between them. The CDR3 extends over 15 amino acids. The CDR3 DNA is TGTGCCAGCAGCCGCGGATTACCATCTAACTACGAGCAGTACTTC. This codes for CASSRGLPSNYEQYF.